The 5 T cell receptor beta chains given below trace back to one sample, sequenced in a study of T cells in localized non-small cell lung cancer. The data were produced by immunoSEQ multiplex PCR, yet TCRdb's version contains in-frame clones alone and is incomplete. The table includes 35,000 to 40,000 clones, around 90% detected once. The starting material was peripheral blood, obtained before any cancer treatment. The origin of the receptors is an older female donor with stage I lung adenocarcinoma.

The gene calls are TRBV18 and TRBJ2-7; D is possibly TRBD2 (6 bases). The germline V gene encodes CDR1 KGHSH and CDR2 LQKENI. This CDR3 spans 14 amino acids. V shed 2 bases and J shed 0 bases, with 8 bases lying between them. CDR3 in amino acids: CASSPTGDSYEQYV. In DNA, the CDR3 is TGTGCCAGCTCACCAACGGGGGACTCCTACGAGCAGTACGTC.

J is TRBJ1-2 and V is TRBV6-5; D gene ambiguous. CDR1 MNHEY and CDR2 SVGAGI come from the germline V gene. V was pared by 6 bases and J by 3 bases, with 17 bases between. CDR3 length: 15 amino acids. CDR3 DNA: TGTGCCAGCAGCCCCGCCGAGAGGCCATACTATGGCTACACCTTC. It is translated as CASSPAERPYYGYTF.

The chain is built from TRBV2 and TRBJ1-6, with D perhaps matching TRBD1 (6 bases). The CDR3 has 14 residues. Trimming cost V 8 bases and J 9 bases, with 17 bases left between them. Germline loops: CDR1 SNHLY, CDR2 FYNNEI. The CDR3 DNA reads TGTGCCAGCCCCGGACAGAGCCAAAGTTCACCCCTCCACTTT. This sequence encodes CASPGQSQSSPLHF.

The V call is TRBV5-1, the J call TRBJ2-5; no clear D gene. The CDR3 runs 14 residues. Trimming left V 0 bases short and J 7 bases short, with 13 bases between. The V gene's germline CDR1 is SGHRS and CDR2 YFSETQ. The CDR3 sequence: CASSLGDQYGTQYF. The CDR3 region has the DNA TGCGCCAGCAGCTTGGGAGACCAATATGGGACCCAGTACTTC.

This sequence joins TRBV4-1 and TRBJ1-2, with 8 bases that match TRBD1. This CDR3 spans 16 amino acids. Looked up from germline, CDR1 is MGHRA and CDR2 is YSYEKL. Trimming at V came to 0 bases and at J to 4 bases, leaving 7 bases not matched to a gene. In nucleotides, the CDR3 is TGCGCCAGCAGCCAAGACGAAAACAGGGGGATCTATGGCTACACCTTC. Encoded protein: CASSQDENRGIYGYTF.